This T cell receptor (beta chain) originates from a study of neurological immune-mediated disorders. The study drew its healthy controls from blood bank volunteers in Maryland, USA. PBMCs numbering 2 million and stored at -80 C yielded the unsorted libraries. By 5'RACE with 10-nucleotide random UMIs, the cDNA was made. TCRdb reprocessed the 5' RACE reads with MiXCR, giving one entry per CDR3 protein. The profile shows under 90,000 distinct CDR3 sequences, approximately 10% of them singletons. Trimming took off 5 bases at V and 2 bases at J, with 9 bases between the two ends. This CDR3 has 13 amino acids. From germline, CDR1 is SGHTA and CDR2 FQGNSA.

The chain uses TRBV7-2 and TRBJ2-5; D unclear. The TCR sequence derives from a man in his forties in good health. The sample taken for sequencing was PBMCs. CDR3 nucleotide sequence: TGTGCCAGCAGCCGCGACATTCAAGAGACCCAGTACTTC. Its translation: CASSRDIQETQYF.